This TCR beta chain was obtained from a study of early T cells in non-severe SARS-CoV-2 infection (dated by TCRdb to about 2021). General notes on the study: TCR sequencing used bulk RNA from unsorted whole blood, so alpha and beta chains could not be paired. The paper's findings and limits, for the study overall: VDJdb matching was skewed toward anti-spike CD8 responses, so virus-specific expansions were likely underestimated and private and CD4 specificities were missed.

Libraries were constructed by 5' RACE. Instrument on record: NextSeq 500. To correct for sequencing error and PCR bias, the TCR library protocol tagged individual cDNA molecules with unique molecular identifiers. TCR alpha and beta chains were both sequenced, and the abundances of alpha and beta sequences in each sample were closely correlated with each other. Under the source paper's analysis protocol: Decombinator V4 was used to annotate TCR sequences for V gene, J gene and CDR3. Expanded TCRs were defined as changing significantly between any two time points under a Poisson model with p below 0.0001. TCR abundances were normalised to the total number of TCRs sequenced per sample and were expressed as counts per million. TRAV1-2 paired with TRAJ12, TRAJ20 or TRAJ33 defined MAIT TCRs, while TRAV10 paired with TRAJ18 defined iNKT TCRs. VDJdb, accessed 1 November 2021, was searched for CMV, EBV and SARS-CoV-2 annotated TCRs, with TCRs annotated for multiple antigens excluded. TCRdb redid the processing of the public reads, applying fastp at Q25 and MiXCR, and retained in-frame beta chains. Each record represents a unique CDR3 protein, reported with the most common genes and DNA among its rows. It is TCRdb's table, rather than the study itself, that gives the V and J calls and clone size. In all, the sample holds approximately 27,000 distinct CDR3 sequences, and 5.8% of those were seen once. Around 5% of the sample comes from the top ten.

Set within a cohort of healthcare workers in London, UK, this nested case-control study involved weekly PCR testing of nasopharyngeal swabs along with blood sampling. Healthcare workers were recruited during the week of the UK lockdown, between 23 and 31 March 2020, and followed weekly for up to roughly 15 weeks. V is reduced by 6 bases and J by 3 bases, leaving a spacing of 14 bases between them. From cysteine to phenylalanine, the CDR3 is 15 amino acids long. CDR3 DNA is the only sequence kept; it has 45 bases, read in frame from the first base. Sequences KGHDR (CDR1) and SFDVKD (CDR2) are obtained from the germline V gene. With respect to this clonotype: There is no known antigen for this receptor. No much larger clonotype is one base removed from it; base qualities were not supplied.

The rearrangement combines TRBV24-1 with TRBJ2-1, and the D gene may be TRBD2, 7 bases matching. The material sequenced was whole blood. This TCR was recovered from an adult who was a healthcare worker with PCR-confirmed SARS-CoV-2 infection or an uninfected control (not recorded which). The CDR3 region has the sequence CATSRGGGNYNEQFF. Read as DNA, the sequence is TGTGCCACCAGTCGGGGAGGGGGGAACTACAATGAGCAGTTCTTC.